Shown below are 30 T cell receptor beta chains from a single sample sequenced in a study of T cell responses to AZD1222 COVID-19 vaccine. Using immunoSEQ multiplex PCR, the repertoire was profiled, and TCRdb retains in-frame clones only, with some absent. The data contain some 180,000 clones, roughly nine tenths of them singletons. The sequences come from peripheral blood, collected 28 days after the second AZD1222 dose. These receptors all come from an adult who received the AZD1222 COVID-19 vaccine.

The chain has TRBV7-9 and TRBJ1-1; D perhaps matches TRBD1 (6 bases). V was shortened by 5 bases and J by 5 bases, with 12 bases between the two germline ends. Germline V gene lookup returns CDR1 SEHNR and CDR2 FQNEAQ (reference sequence). CDR3 size: 13 residues. The chain's CDR3 is CASSPQGGTEAFF. The CDR3 bases are TGTGCCAGCAGCCCACAGGGTGGGACTGAAGCTTTCTTT.

The chain recombines TRBV4-1 with TRBJ2-1; maybe TRBD1 (6 bases). The CDR3 spans 14 residues. Trimming removed 3 bases at V and 5 bases at J, with 11 bases between. CDR1 is MGHRA and CDR2 is YSYEKL in the germline V gene. The CDR3 coding sequence is TGCGCCAGCAGCCAGGTCCCAGGGGACAATGAGCAGTTCTTC. Translated: CASSQVPGDNEQFF.

The genes are TRBV19 and TRBJ2-2, with 9 bases fitting TRBD1. Trimming cost V 5 bases and J 9 bases; bases outside gene matches: 13. CDR1 and CDR2 (germline): LNHDA, SQIVND (reference sequence). CDR3 size: 16 residues. This chain's CDR3 is CASSLRPGTGIRELFF. The DNA for the CDR3 is TGTGCCAGTAGTCTCCGTCCCGGGACAGGGATCAGGGAGCTGTTTTTT.

In this sample, this clone turned up once. The rearrangement joins TRBV4-2 to TRBJ2-6; 7 nucleotides align to TRBD1. This CDR3 has 18 residues. The V gene end was trimmed by 1 base and the J gene end by 0 bases; junction bases not matched to a gene: 6. CDR1 LGHNA and CDR2 YNFKEQ come from the germline V gene. In DNA, the CDR3 is TGTGCCAGCAGCCAAGCCCGGGACAGATACTCTGGGGCCAACGTCCTGACTTTC. Protein product: CASSQARDRYSGANVLTF.

V is TRBV9 and J is TRBJ2-3, with 12 bases lining up with TRBD2. The CDR3 has 16 residues. The germline V gene has CDR1 SGDLS and CDR2 YYNGEE. V lost 2 bases to trimming and J lost 4 bases; unmatched junction nucleotides: 5. The CDR3 DNA is TGTGCCAGCAGCGTCCTAGCGGGGGGGATGTCAGATACGCAGTATTTT. Its protein product is CASSVLAGGMSDTQYF.

The rearrangement links TRBV5-4 to TRBJ2-7; 9 bases agree with TRBD2. The CDR3 has 15 residues. Germline loops: CDR1 SGHNT, CDR2 YYREEE (reference sequence). The J segment lost 2 bases and the V segment lost 3 bases, leaving 6 bases of the junction unmatched. CDR3 sequence (DNA): TGTGCCAGCAGCTCGGAGGCTAGCGGGACCTACGAGCAGTACTTC. It codes for CASSSEASGTYEQYF.

The chain joins TRBV6-5 to TRBJ2-5; 8 positions match TRBD2. V dropped 10 bases and J dropped 2; count of bases not matched to a gene: 9. The CDR3 extends over 14 amino acids. The germline gives CDR1 MNHEY, CDR2 SVGAGI. The DNA of the CDR3 is TGTGCCACCTCCGGGAGGGCCTGGCAAGAGACCCAGTACTTC. Residues: CATSGRAWQETQYF.

A remark on this clone: The same CDR3 also results from other DNA sequences found in this sample. The CDR3 protein is CASSQGQGGTEAFF. CDR3 nucleotides: TGTGCCAGCAGCCAAGGACAGGGCGGCACTGAAGCTTTCTTT. V usage is TRBV3-1 (or the pseudogene TRBV3-2) and J usage is TRBJ1-1, with TRBD1 matching over 7 bases. Looked up from germline, CDR1 is LGHDT and CDR2 is YNNKEL (reference sequence). The CDR3 covers 14 residues. V lost 1 base and J lost 4; bases outside the gene matches: 3.

The chain links TRBV2 to TRBJ2-7; the match to TRBD2 covers 7 bases. V was clipped by 6 bases and J by 2 bases; unmatched bases: 1. The CDR3 extends over 12 amino acids. The V gene's germline CDR1 is SNHLY and CDR2 FYNNEI. The CDR3 region is CASRSGTYEQYF. The CDR3 bases are TGTGCCAGCAGAAGCGGGACCTACGAGCAGTACTTC.

The rearrangement joins TRBV2 to TRBJ2-5, with a weak D call TRBD1 (6 bases). CDR1 is SNHLY, CDR2 FYNNEI, per germline. The CDR3 consists of 13 residues. V lost 5 bases and J 5 bases, leaving 12 bases between the germline ends. CDR3 residues: CASSYRVRETQYF. The CDR3 DNA sequence: TGTGCCAGCAGTTACAGGGTTCGGGAGACCCAGTACTTC.

This clone was detected a few times. The rearrangement uses TRBV19 and TRBJ2-7, with D perhaps given as TRBD1 or TRBD2 (5 bases each). The CDR3 loop spans 12 amino acids. The V and J ends lost 3 bases and 5 bases respectively, with 8 bases between them. The V gene's germline CDR1 is LNHDA and CDR2 SQIVND (reference sequence). CDR3 DNA: TGTGCCAGTAGTATTAGAGGGGACGAGCAGTACTTC. Translating it yields CASSIRGDEQYF.

This rearrangement joins TRBV30 to TRBJ1-2; 7 bases are shared with TRBD1. This CDR3 comprises 14 residues. Germline CDR1 reads GTSNPN; CDR2 reads SVGIG (reference sequence). V dropped 1 base and J dropped 4; count of bases not matched to a gene: 6. CDR3: CAWSDQTGPYGYTF. DNA of the CDR3: TGTGCCTGGAGTGACCAGACAGGGCCCTATGGCTACACCTTC.

This chain links TRBV5-8 with TRBJ2-2; 7 bases map to TRBD1. Germline CDR1 reads SGHTS; CDR2 reads YDEGEE. The junction had 9 bases not matched to a gene; V was cut back by 2 bases and J by 5 bases. The CDR3 extends over 16 amino acids. The CDR3 here is CASSFPTGWRTGELFF. CDR3 DNA sequence: TGTGCCAGCAGCTTCCCGACAGGGTGGAGGACCGGGGAGCTGTTTTTT.

In DNA, the CDR3 is TGTGCCAGCTCACCAGCACAGTTCTATGGCTACACCTTC. Residues: CASSPAQFYGYTF. The genes are TRBV18 and TRBJ1-2; D is unresolved. CDR1 and CDR2 from the germline V gene are KGHSH and LQKENI. This CDR3 comprises 13 residues. The V end was cut by 2 bases, the J end by 4 bases, with 8 bases between.

The rearrangement links TRBV5-1 to TRBJ1-2, with D tentatively TRBD1 (5 bases). CDR1 SGHRS and CDR2 YFSETQ come from the germline V gene. Trimming took 3 bases from V and 5 from J, leaving 14 bases between them. The CDR3 runs to 14 residues. The CDR3 coding sequence is TGCGCCAGCAGCTCCTTCGGGGCCGGATATGGCTACACCTTC. Its protein product is CASSSFGAGYGYTF.

The V gene is TRBV12-3 or TRBV12-4, the J gene TRBJ1-5; D gene unclear. The germline V and J ends were trimmed by 6 bases and 7 bases, with 13 bases remaining between them. The CDR3 contains 13 residues. CDR3 protein: CASSDRANQPQHF. CDR3 DNA: TGTGCCAGCAGCGACCGGGCGAACCAGCCCCAGCATTTT.

The chain employs TRBV6-5 and TRBJ2-7; the match to TRBD1 covers 8 bases. Per the germline V gene, CDR1 is MNHEY and CDR2 is SVGAGI. The CDR3 totals 15 residues. J was trimmed by 3 bases and V by 3 bases; bases with no gene match: 7. The DNA for the CDR3 is TGTGCCAGCAGTTATGCCCAGGGGGCGATCTACGAGCAGTACTTC. It yields the protein CASSYAQGAIYEQYF.

The chain couples TRBV5-4 to TRBJ1-1, with a tentative D call TRBD1 (6 bases). Between the trimmed V and J ends, which lost 4 bases and 5 bases, there was a span of 18 bases. This CDR3 spans 15 amino acids. Germline loops: CDR1 SGHNT, CDR2 YYREEE (reference sequence). CDR3 DNA: TGTGCCAGCAGCCTCGCGGGGGGGCGAAGGACTGAAGCTTTCTTT. Translated: CASSLAGGRRTEAFF.

A single count supports this clone. CDR3: CASSLSGRVTDTQYF. In nucleotides, the CDR3 is TGTGCCAGCAGTCTTAGCGGGAGGGTCACAGATACGCAGTATTTT. This sequence joins TRBV3-1 (or the pseudogene TRBV3-2) and TRBJ2-3, with 11 positions matching TRBD2. CDR1 is LGHDT and CDR2 is YNNKEL in the germline V gene (reference sequence). The CDR3 is 15 residues long. Trimming at V came to 6 bases and at J to 2 bases, leaving 4 bases not matched to a gene.

This chain uses TRBV6-1 with TRBJ1-6; tentatively, D is TRBD1 (6 bases). The CDR3 is made up of 14 amino acids. Trimming took off 2 bases at V and 10 bases at J, with 12 bases between the two ends. CDR1 is MNHNS, CDR2 SASEGT, per germline. The CDR3: CASSELTGASPLHF. DNA for the CDR3: TGTGCCAGCAGTGAACTGACAGGAGCCTCACCCCTCCACTTT.

V and J are TRBV6-5 and TRBJ1-5, with D possibly TRBD1 on 6 matching bases. Germline assignment: CDR1 MNHEY and CDR2 SVGAGI. This CDR3 is 15 amino acids long. Deletions cut 6 bases from V and 0 bases from J, with 12 bases between. Here the CDR3 DNA reads TGTGCCAGCAGAGGGACAACGTATAGCAATCAGCCCCAGCATTTT. Amino acids: CASRGTTYSNQPQHF.

This clone was picked up many times. The V call is TRBV5-5, the J call TRBJ1-5, with 8 bases that match TRBD1. The germline gives CDR1 SGHKS, CDR2 YYEKEE (reference sequence). The CDR3 loop spans 14 amino acids. V shed 4 bases, J shed 7 bases, and the junction held 7 bases outside the gene matches. CDR3 DNA sequence: TGTGCCAGCAGCCCTGCAGGGGGCCGGCAGCCCCAGCATTTT. Its protein product is CASSPAGGRQPQHF.

This rearrangement joins TRBV11-2 to TRBJ2-6, with a possible D match to TRBD1 (5 bases). The length of the CDR3 is 18 residues. CDR1 and CDR2 from the germline V gene are SGHAT and FQNNGV. V lost 4 bases and J 0 bases, leaving 16 bases between the germline ends. The CDR3 nucleotides read TGTGCCAGCAGCTCCCGAGCTCAGGGTAGCTCTGGGGCCAACGTCCTGACTTTC. It encodes CASSSRAQGSSGANVLTF.

The chain has TRBV30 and TRBJ1-6, with a possible D match to TRBD1 (5 bases). CDR1 is GTSNPN, CDR2 SVGIG, per germline (reference sequence). With 0 bases removed from V and 5 bases from J, the gap between germline ends came to 17 bases. The CDR3 extends over 17 amino acids. The DNA of the CDR3 is TGTGCCTGGAGTGTAAGGGGCCGAAGGGCCCATAATTCACCCCTCCACTTT. Protein product: CAWSVRGRRAHNSPLHF. Based on the CDR3 plus reference TRBV30 and TRBJ1-6, the full variable domain is SQTIHQWPATLVQPVGSPLSLECTVEGTSNPNLYWYRQAAGRGLQLLFYSVGIGQISSEVPQNLSASRPQDRQFILSSKKLLLSDSGFYLCAWSVRGRRAHNSPLHFGNGTRLTVT.

V is TRBV9 and J is TRBJ2-1; tentatively, D is TRBD1 (6 bases). The V and J ends lost 4 bases and 0 bases respectively, with 8 bases between them. The CDR3 spans 14 residues. Germline loops: CDR1 SGDLS, CDR2 YYNGEE. The CDR3 region is CASSQGGSYNEQFF. CDR3 nucleotide sequence: TGTGCCAGCAGCCAAGGGGGCTCCTACAATGAGCAGTTCTTC.

This clone was observed a single time. This rearrangement joins TRBV15 to TRBJ2-3; D not resolved. Germline V gives CDR1 LNHNV, CDR2 YYDKDF (reference sequence). V lost 3 bases and J lost 0, with 10 bases in between. CDR3 size: 15 residues. The CDR3, as DNA: TGTGCCACCAGCAGTGACCGTCCGAGCACAGATACGCAGTATTTT. This encodes CATSSDRPSTDTQYF.

This clone was seen only once. This chain connects TRBV9 to TRBJ2-2, with 7 bases lining up with TRBD2. This CDR3 is built from 16 residues. J was trimmed by 2 bases and V by 3 bases; bases with no gene match: 7. CDR1 SGDLS and CDR2 YYNGEE come from the germline V gene. The CDR3 DNA is TGTGCCAGCAGCGATAGACTAGCTCGAAACACCGGGGAGCTGTTTTTT. Translation gives CASSDRLARNTGELFF.

The chain has TRBV6-1 and TRBJ2-5, with D perhaps TRBD1 (8 bases). Germline V gene lookup returns CDR1 MNHNS and CDR2 SASEGT. The V gene lost 3 bases and the J gene lost 4 bases, with 15 bases spanning the gap. The CDR3 loop spans 15 amino acids. In DNA form, the CDR3 reads TGTGCCAGCAGTGACACAGGGGGACTATTAGAGACCCAGTACTTC. Its translation: CASSDTGGLLETQYF.

This chain uses TRBV27 with TRBJ2-3, with a possible D match to TRBD2 (5 bases). The V gene's germline CDR1 is MNHEY and CDR2 SMNVEV (reference sequence). The V gene lost 2 bases and the J gene lost 4 bases, with 13 bases spanning the gap. CDR3 length: 15 amino acids. The CDR3 here is CASSLSASSPDTQYF. CDR3 DNA sequence: TGTGCCAGCAGTTTAAGTGCTAGCAGCCCAGATACGCAGTATTTT.

This clone has more than one count but fewer than ten. The chain carries TRBV27 and TRBJ1-1; D ambiguous. V shed 3 bases and J shed 1 base, with 6 bases lying between them. Germline V gene sequence: CDR1 MNHEY, CDR2 SMNVEV (reference sequence). CDR3 length: 13 amino acids. The CDR3 protein is CASSFGENTEAFF. In DNA form, the CDR3 reads TGTGCCAGCAGTTTTGGAGAGAACACTGAAGCTTTCTTT.